This T cell receptor beta chain is from a study of molecular identifiers for immune sequencing clone quantification. The length of the CDR3 is 14 residues. The J segment lost 3 bases and the V segment lost 8 bases, leaving 8 bases of the junction unmatched. With regard to this clonotype: It may be a read error: a sequence one base away is much more abundant.

Construction of naive CD8 libraries employed about 20,000 to 1,100,000 sorted cells together with 10%, 30% or 50% RNA. Previously reported methods and listed TCR primers produced the bulk TCR libraries. In TCRdb, the PCR reads were re-called with MiXCR into one record per CDR3 protein. This sample has some 59,000 distinct CDR3 sequences, with about 25% found just once. The receptor's source is a human donor in good health. Some libraries in this study had Jurkat cell RNA spiked in. This chain uses TRBV12-3 or TRBV12-4 with TRBJ1-2, with 8 bases fitting TRBD1. Input material: naive CD8+ T cells from blood, with Jurkat cell RNA spiked in. Subset denoted: FACS-sorted CD8+CD4-CCR7+CD45RA+ naive T cells. The CDR3 region is CASGPGTGDYGYTF. DNA of the CDR3: TGTGCCAGCGGTCCCGGGACAGGAGACTATGGCTACACCTTC.